Listed below are T cell receptor beta chains from one sample, sequenced in a study of blood T cell repertoires in COVID-19. The protocol was immunoSEQ multiplex PCR, while the TCRdb copy is restricted to in-frame clones and leaves out a portion. The sample has about 260,000 clones, about nine tenths seen once. What was sequenced was peripheral blood. These receptors were obtained from a woman aged 40 to 50 who had recovered from COVID-19. Each CDR3 is given without its conserved first and last residue. The order of the fields is J gene, V gene, CDR3 protein.

TRBJ2-3 TRBV12-5 ASGLVRSAGGNTDTQY
TRBJ1-5 TRBV19 ASSQGSPNQPQH
TRBJ2-5 TRBV6-5 ASSPLAGGTGTQY
TRBJ1-2 TRBV15 ATSRDLWGQGDYGYT
TRBJ1-6 TRBV2 ATRQSSYNSPLH
TRBJ1-2 TRBV6-5 ASILGREGGYT
TRBJ1-6 TRBV5-1 ASSLAPGAHNSPLH
TRBJ2-2 TRBV7-2 ASSPLIVQNTGELF
TRBJ2-3 TRBV11-2 ASSLDPAGGTDTQY
TRBJ1-3 TRBV19 ASSTGQGRTGNTIY
TRBJ1-2 TRBV10-2 ASAGFGGYT
TRBJ2-6 TRBV5-1 ASSVDMPSGANVLT
TRBJ1-2 TRBV4-3 ASSQEHPYGYT
TRBJ2-5 TRBV6-2/TRBV6-3 ASSRVTSGRETQY
TRBJ1-1 TRBV18 ASSPKDGNAEAF
TRBJ1-1 TRBV19 ASTRLLRTEAF
TRBJ1-2 TRBV27 ASQAVAGEFSGYT
TRBJ2-3 TRBV6-2/TRBV6-3 ASSSIAGLAGAPSTDTQY
TRBJ2-7 TRBV3-1/TRBV3-2 ASSPSGVGRPNEQY
TRBJ2-3 TRBV5-1 ASSLVGAEDTQY
TRBJ1-6 TRBV9 ASSATGHVNSPLH
TRBJ2-5 TRBV5-1 ASSFPSGGAETQY
TRBJ1-6 TRBV7-8 ASTPGGSNSPLH